These 25 T cell receptor beta chains were all obtained from the same sample, sequenced in a study of T cells in women clearing cervical HPV infection. Assay used: immunoSEQ multiplex PCR; TCRdb lists only in-frame clones, some missing. Its table lists about 34,000 clones. The sequencing input was blood buffy coat. The source of these receptors is a woman aged 18-69 years with a cervical HPV16 infection that either progressed to CIN3+ or cleared (not recorded which).

In regard to this clone: Read coverage stops 3 residues before the CDR3 terminus; the germline J gene supplies the remainder. This chain connects TRBV6-7 to TRBJ2-3, with 9 nucleotides matching TRBD2. TRBV6-7 belongs to the ORF category, with a function that is uncertain. The junction had 11 bases not matched to a gene; V was cut back by 2 bases and J by 2 bases. This CDR3 is built from 18 residues. CDR3 DNA, as far as it was read: TGTGCCAGCAGTTACAGGGGGACGCGGGGGGGCGACACAGATACG. Its translation: CASSYRGTRGGDTDT. The CDR3, in full, reads CASSYRGTRGGDTDTQYF.

Remarks on this clone: The observed sequence ends 3 residues before the CDR3 terminus, with the missing tail filled in from the germline J gene. The rearrangement links TRBV5-1 to TRBJ1-1; TRBD1 agrees at 7 bases. V lost 4 bases and J lost 2; bases outside the gene matches: 5. Germline CDR1 and CDR2: SGHRS and YFSETQ. The CDR3 has 14 residues. The CDR3 DNA, read in part, is TGCGCCAGCAGCGTATCAGGGGGAAACACTGAA. This codes for CASSVSGGNTE. The full CDR3 protein reads CASSVSGGNTEAFF.

On this clone itself: The CDR3 is cut off 3 residues early in the read; its end comes from the germline J gene. V and J are TRBV5-5 and TRBJ2-2, with a weak D call TRBD1 (5 bases). Trimming took off 0 bases at V and 3 bases at J, with 6 bases between the two ends. Germline V gene sequence: CDR1 SGHKS, CDR2 YYEKEE (reference sequence). The CDR3 is made up of 14 amino acids. The sequenced CDR3 bases are TGTGCCAGCAGCTTGGGACAGCACACCGGGGAG. Translation gives CASSLGQHTGE. The CDR3 in its entirety is CASSLGQHTGELFF.

With regard to this clone: The CDR3 end is not reached by the read, which stops 3 residues before it; the germline J gene fills it in. The chain has TRBV2 and TRBJ2-3, with a weak D call TRBD1 (5 bases). CDR3 length: 13 amino acids. Germline values: CDR1 SNHLY, CDR2 FYNNEI. The sequenced part of the CDR3 DNA is TGTGCCAGCGGGAATTGGGGCAATCAGCCG. This encodes CASGNWGNQP. The CDR3, in full, reads CASGNWGNQPQYF.

This clone is medium-sized by frequency. The CDR3 end lies 3 residues beyond the end of the read and is filled in from the germline J gene. This rearrangement joins TRBV5-1 to TRBJ2-2; tentatively, D is TRBD2 (6 bases). The CDR3 is made up of 15 amino acids. Per the germline V gene, CDR1 is SGHRS and CDR2 is YFSETQ. Deletions cut 2 bases from V and 0 bases from J, with 8 bases between. CDR3 DNA (partial): TGCGCCAGCAGCTTTTTAGCGGCGAACACCGGGGAG. Protein product: CASSFLAANTGE. The CDR3 in its entirety is CASSFLAANTGELFF.

Points on this clone: Coverage ceases 3 residues before the CDR3 finishes, and the germline J gene fills in the end. V gene TRBV18 combines with J gene TRBJ1-2; 7 bases line up with TRBD1. Looked up from germline, CDR1 is KGHSH and CDR2 is LQKENI. This CDR3 has 14 amino acids. The part of the CDR3 DNA that was read is TGTGCCAGCTCACCACGGGGACAGCCCTACGAC. Translating it yields CASSPRGQPYD. The CDR3 reads in full as CASSPRGQPYDYTF.

Concerning this clone itself: Coverage ceases 3 residues before the CDR3 finishes, and the germline J gene fills in the end. The chain combines TRBV7-2 with TRBJ2-2; D might be TRBD1 (6 bases). Germline values: CDR1 SGHTA, CDR2 FQGNSA. This CDR3 is built from 13 residues. The CDR3 loop reads CATSRTVNSPLFF. The sequenced CDR3 bases are TGTGCCACCTCGCGGACAGTTAATTCACCG. The whole variable domain, remainder taken from reference TRBV7-2 and TRBJ2-2, is GAGVSQSPSNKVTEKGKDVELRCDPISGHTALYWYRQSLGQGLEFLIYFQGNSAPDKSGLPSDRFSAERTGGSVSTLTIQRTQQEDSAVYLCATSRTVNSPLFFGEGSRLTVL.

With respect to this clone: The read comes to an end 3 residues before the CDR3 does, leaving the germline J gene to fill in the end. The chain combines TRBV11-2 with TRBJ2-1, with D uncertain. The CDR3 totals 13 residues. Trimming took 0 bases from V and 7 from J, leaving 7 bases between them. CDR1 and CDR2 (germline): SGHAT, FQNNGV. The CDR3 sequence is CASSLDQWNEQFF. Incomplete CDR3 DNA: TGTGCCAGCAGCTTAGATCAGTGGAATGAG. The full variable domain, rest sourced from reference TRBV11-2 and TRBJ2-1, is EAGVAQSPRYKIIEKRQSVAFWCNPISGHATLYWYQQILGQGPKLLIQFQNNGVVDDSQLPKDRFSAERLKGVDSTLKIQPAKLEDSAVYLCASSLDQWNEQFFGPGTRLTVL.

With respect to this clone: Sequencing ends 3 residues short of the CDR3 end; the germline J gene provides the rest. The chain joins TRBV28 to TRBJ1-1; possibly TRBD1 for D (5 bases). CDR3 length equals 13 residues. Per germline, CDR1 MDHEN and CDR2 SYDVKM. The CDR3 bases that were read are TGTGCCAGCAGTCAGGAATTCAGGGTTGGC. This encodes CASSQEFRVG. The whole CDR3 region reads CASSQEFRVGAFF.

Notes on this clone: The read ends 3 residues early relative to the CDR3; the germline J gene fills the gap. The rearrangement joins TRBV18 to TRBJ1-1, with TRBD1 matching 8 bases. Trimming at V came to 6 bases and at J to 3 bases, leaving 9 bases not matched to a gene. The CDR3 loop spans 15 amino acids. Looked up from germline, CDR1 is KGHSH and CDR2 is LQKENI. Partial CDR3 DNA: TGTGCCAGCTCCAATGGACAGGGCTGGGACACTGAA. Its translation is CASSNGQGWDTE. The CDR3 reads in full as CASSNGQGWDTEAFF.

A word on this clone: Sequencing ends 3 residues short of the CDR3 end; the germline J gene provides the rest. The J gene is TRBJ1-6, the V gene TRBV16; a possible D gene is TRBD1 (6 bases). The V gene's germline CDR1 is KGHSY and CDR2 FQNENV. V lost 4 bases and J lost 7, with 11 bases in between. CDR3 length equals 14 residues. CDR3 region: CASSRQVSNSPLHF. The CDR3 bases that were read are TGTGCCAGCAGCCGACAGGTTTCCAATTCACCC.

About this clone itself: The CDR3 extends 3 residues past the end of the read, so its final part is completed from the germline J gene. The gene calls are TRBV30 and TRBJ2-2; TRBD1 might be the D (5 bases). The length of the CDR3 is 15 residues. Germline-derived CDR1 and CDR2 are GTSNPN and SVGIG (reference sequence). The CDR3 is CAWSSAGPRNEKLFF. The part of the CDR3 DNA that was read is TGTGCCTGGTCCAGTGCAGGGCCTCGGAATGAAAAG.

As to this clone: The read falls 3 residues short of the CDR3 end, and the missing part is taken from the germline J gene. V and J are TRBV4-2 and TRBJ1-3; D not certain. Per germline, CDR1 LGHNA and CDR2 YNFKEQ. Trimming took off 4 bases at V and 3 bases at J, with 19 bases between the two ends. This CDR3 has 17 amino acids. The part of the CDR3 DNA that was read is TGTGCCAGCAGCCCCCGACCCGACACCGCAAGTGGAAACACC. It specifies CASSPRPDTASGNT. The CDR3 in full is CASSPRPDTASGNTIYF.

As to this clone: The CDR3 goes on 3 residues after the read ends, and that part is filled in from the germline J gene. The chain combines TRBV2 with TRBJ2-3; 7 nucleotides line up with TRBD2. The germline CDR1 and CDR2 sequences are SNHLY and FYNNEI. This CDR3 has 13 residues. Trimming removed 7 bases from V and 8 bases from J; junction bases left unmatched: 9. CDR3 in amino acids: CASTQSPGGTQYF. The sequenced part of the CDR3 DNA is TGTGCCAGCACTCAAAGCCCGGGGGGTACG.

Concerning this clone: The CDR3 goes on 3 residues after the read ends, and that part is filled in from the germline J gene. V is TRBV5-1 and J is TRBJ1-2; no definite D call. In germline, CDR1 is SGHRS, CDR2 YFSETQ. This CDR3 is built from 13 residues. V was clipped by 1 base and J by 7 bases, with 11 bases between them. The CDR3 bases that were read are TGCGCCAGCAGCTTGTCAGAGGGTCGTGGC. Amino acid sequence: CASSLSEGRG. The entire CDR3 protein is CASSLSEGRGYTF.

As for this clone: The sequence runs out 3 residues before the end of the CDR3; the remainder is reconstructed from the germline J gene. The sample carries other DNA sequences with the same CDR3. V and J are TRBV7-2 and TRBJ2-3; D gene unclear. Deletions cut 4 bases from V and 0 bases from J, with 2 bases between. This CDR3 has 12 amino acids. The germline V gene encodes CDR1 SGHTA and CDR2 FQGNSA. This CDR3 is CASSSSTDTQYF. The sequenced CDR3 bases are TGTGCCAGCAGCTCTAGCACAGATACG.

Regarding this clone: The read gets to within 3 residues of the CDR3 end, and the germline J gene fills in the rest. The chain carries TRBV15 and TRBJ1-2; D uncertain. V was cut by 2 bases and J by 2 bases, with 6 bases left in between. Germline V gene data show CDR1 as LNHNV and CDR2 as YYDKDF (reference sequence). This CDR3 is built from 13 residues. The CDR3 loop reads CATSRQENYGYTF. CDR3 DNA, as far as it was read: TGTGCCACCAGCAGACAGGAGAACTATGGC. The full variable domain, rest sourced from reference TRBV15 and TRBJ1-2, is DAMVIQNPRYQVTQFGKPVTLSCSQTLNHNVMYWYQQKSSQAPKLLFHYYDKDFNNEADTPDNFQSRRPNTSFCFLDIRSPGLGDTAMYLCATSRQENYGYTFGSGTRLTVV.

About this clone itself: With the read ending 3 residues before the CDR3 end, the germline J gene is used to fill in that end. The chain recombines TRBV5-6 with TRBJ2-5; D not resolved. V lost 4 bases to trimming and J lost 5 bases, with 6 bases between them. In germline, CDR1 is SGHDT, CDR2 YYEEEE. The CDR3 is made up of 11 amino acids. The part of the CDR3 DNA that was read is TGTGCCAGCAGCCACAGCGAGACC. Its protein is CASSHSET. The CDR3, in full, reads CASSHSETQYF.

Worth noting for this clone: The read gets to within 3 residues of the CDR3 end, and the germline J gene fills in the rest. J is TRBJ1-4 and V is TRBV11-2, with a tentative D call TRBD1 (5 bases). The V end was cut by 5 bases, the J end by 2 bases, with 12 bases between. Germline V gene sequence: CDR1 SGHAT, CDR2 FQNNGV. This CDR3 comprises 15 residues. The CDR3 protein is CASSTSTVTNEKLFF. The CDR3 bases that were read are TGTGCCAGCAGCACTTCGACAGTCACTAATGAAAAA.

Note on this clone: The read stops 3 residues short of the end of the CDR3; the missing end is completed from the germline J gene. The V and J genes are TRBV6-1 and TRBJ1-5; a weak D match, TRBD1 (6 bases). CDR1 MNHNS and CDR2 SASEGT come from the germline V gene. This CDR3 region has 15 residues. V gave up 4 bases and J gave up 3 bases, with 13 bases separating them. The chain's CDR3 is CASSVSTGTNQPQHF. The DNA read from the CDR3 is TGTGCCAGCAGTGTAAGTACAGGGACCAATCAGCCC.

As concerns this clone: The missing CDR3 end, 3 residues past where the read stops, is filled in from the germline J gene. The J gene is TRBJ2-7, the V gene TRBV2, with 9 bases that match TRBD2. V gave up 6 bases and J gave up 6 bases; unmatched junction bases: 12. The CDR3 covers 15 residues. Germline V gives CDR1 SNHLY, CDR2 FYNNEI. Incomplete CDR3 DNA: TGTGCCAGCAGGGAGAAAGCGGGGGGAATCAGCGAG. Its protein product is CASREKAGGISE. The full CDR3 is CASREKAGGISEQYF.

Of note for this clone: The junction shows a germline mismatch at one end, possibly a read error. Other DNA variants within this sample encode the same CDR3. CDR3: CASSGGSGVRGNTIYF. The part of the CDR3 DNA that was read is TGTGCCAGCAGCGGGGGGTCCGGGGTGCGAGGAAACACA. This chain links TRBV7-8 with TRBJ1-3, with D possibly being TRBD1 (5 bases). The CDR3 is cut off 3 residues early in the read; its end comes from the germline J gene. In germline, CDR1 is SGHVS, CDR2 FQNEAQ. This CDR3 region has 16 residues.

Details on this clone: The CDR3 end falls 3 residues outside the read, so it is completed with the germline J gene. The chain carries TRBV5-1 and TRBJ1-6; 8 bases are a match to TRBD1. The CDR3 sequence is 16 residues long. Germline V gene lookup returns CDR1 SGHRS and CDR2 YFSETQ. Trimming removed 4 bases from V and 5 bases from J; junction bases left unmatched: 8. CDR3 loop: CASSGRTGSNNSPLHF. The sequenced part of the CDR3 DNA is TGCGCCAGCAGCGGGCGGACAGGGTCAAATAATTCACCC.

The CDR3 bases that were read are TGTGCCAGCAGCCAAGAGTCGAGGTGGACCGGGGAG. Protein sequence: CASSQESRWTGE. The full CDR3 protein reads CASSQESRWTGELFF. V usage is TRBV4-2 and J usage is TRBJ2-2; D is ambiguous. The read ends 3 residues shy of where the CDR3 ends; the end is completed using the germline J gene. This CDR3 region has 15 residues. V shed 0 bases and J shed 5 bases, with 10 bases lying between them. The V gene's germline CDR1 is LGHNA and CDR2 YNFKEQ.

With respect to this clone: The read is 3 residues too short to cover the CDR3 end, so that end is filled in from the germline J gene. This chain uses TRBV5-1 with TRBJ1-1; D gene unclear. Germline V gene data show CDR1 as SGHRS and CDR2 as YFSETQ. This CDR3 contains 15 residues. V was cut by 4 bases and J by 4 bases, with 17 bases left in between. The part of the CDR3 DNA that was read is TGCGCCAGCAGCATTCAAGGCGGAGGAAGCACTGAA. It yields the protein CASSIQGGGSTE. From start to end, the CDR3 is CASSIQGGGSTEAFF.